Each of the 19 T cell receptor beta chains below was sequenced from the same sample in a study of blood T cell repertoires in COVID-19. Assay: immunoSEQ multiplex PCR; the TCRdb copy retains only in-frame clones and omits some. The sample records just over 250,000 clones, about 86% being singletons. The source material was PBMCs or T cells enriched from blood (not recorded which). These receptors all stem from a man in his thirties or forties with acute COVID-19.

This chain links TRBV28 with TRBJ1-4; no reliable D call. Germline loops: CDR1 MDHEN, CDR2 SYDVKM. The V gene lost 5 bases and the J gene lost 5 bases, with 15 bases spanning the gap. The length of the CDR3 is 15 residues. The CDR3 bases are TGTGCCAGCAGTGAGTTGGAGGGTTCGAATGAAAAACTGTTTTTT. This translates into CASSELEGSNEKLFF.

The chain employs TRBV19 and TRBJ1-1; no reliable D call. V lost 7 bases and J lost 3, with 15 bases in between. From germline, CDR1 is LNHDA and CDR2 SQIVND (reference sequence). CDR3 length: 14 amino acids. CDR3 sequence: CASTYGGLDTEAFF. CDR3 nucleotides: TGTGCCAGTACCTACGGAGGCTTGGACACTGAAGCTTTCTTT.

This chain links TRBV10-1 with TRBJ2-1; TRBD1 matches at 11 bases. This CDR3 region has 16 residues. After removal of 3 bases from V and 6 bases from J, the junction contained 7 bases not matched to a gene. The V gene's germline CDR1 is WNHNN and CDR2 SYGVQD (reference sequence). CDR3 sequence reads: CASSESRTGGLNEQFF. The CDR3 nucleotides are TGCGCCAGCAGTGAATCGAGGACAGGGGGCCTCAATGAGCAGTTCTTC.

The chain is built from TRBV5-5 and TRBJ2-3; TRBD2 is a possible D gene (5 bases). Germline values: CDR1 SGHKS, CDR2 YYEKEE (reference sequence). Trimming shortened V by 4 bases and J by 5 bases, and 14 bases separated the two germline ends. This CDR3 spans 14 amino acids. The CDR3 region has the DNA TGTGCCAGCAGCCGGGATCCCCCAAAAGATACGCAGTATTTT. Its translation is CASSRDPPKDTQYF.

This clone has more than one count but fewer than ten. This chain connects TRBV4-3 to TRBJ2-3; TRBD2 matches 9 bases. With 1 base clipped from V and 0 bases from J, the junction kept 5 bases outside the gene matches. The CDR3 runs 17 residues. Germline CDR1 and CDR2: LGHNA and YSLEER. This CDR3 reads CASSQGASGTSTDTQYF. CDR3 nucleotides: TGCGCCAGCAGCCAAGGGGCTAGCGGGACAAGCACAGATACGCAGTATTTT.

This chain connects TRBV7-2 to TRBJ1-2; 7 bases are shared with TRBD1. The CDR3 has 14 amino acids. The J segment lost 7 bases and the V segment lost 5 bases, leaving 10 bases of the junction unmatched. Looked up from germline, CDR1 is SGHTA and CDR2 is FQGNSA. The CDR3 sequence is CASSPWGQIVGYTF. CDR3 sequence (DNA): TGTGCCAGCAGCCCATGGGGACAGATAGTTGGCTACACCTTC.

The V gene is TRBV27, the J gene TRBJ1-5; 7 bases align to TRBD1. Trimming at V came to 6 bases and at J to 5 bases, leaving 4 bases not matched to a gene. Per the germline V gene, CDR1 is MNHEY and CDR2 is SMNVEV (reference sequence). The CDR3 is 13 amino acids. This CDR3 is CASRQGIYQPQHF. As DNA, the CDR3 is TGTGCCAGCAGACAGGGGATATATCAGCCCCAGCATTTT.

The chain is built from TRBV20-1 and TRBJ1-3; tentative D call: TRBD1 (5 bases). The germline CDR1 and CDR2 sequences are DFQATT and SNEGSKA (reference sequence). The CDR3 length is 14 residues. Trimming removed 3 bases at V and 4 bases at J, with 13 bases between. The CDR3 protein is CSASRGTEGNTIYF. In DNA, the CDR3 is TGCAGTGCTAGTCGCGGGACCGAAGGAAACACCATATATTTT.

The V gene is TRBV6-2 or TRBV6-3, the J gene TRBJ2-6, with D tentatively TRBD1 (5 bases). The V end was cut by 10 bases, the J end by 1 base, with 23 bases between. CDR3 length: 18 amino acids. CDR1 is MNHEY, CDR2 SVGEGT, per germline. CDR3 protein: CATSVGALPFSGANVLTF. The CDR3 bases are TGTGCCACCAGCGTAGGGGCGCTCCCTTTTTCTGGGGCCAACGTCCTGACTTTC.

V gene TRBV2 combines with J gene TRBJ2-3; the match to TRBD1 covers 8 bases. After removal of 0 bases from V and 5 bases from J, the junction contained 16 bases not matched to a gene. The CDR3 sequence is 19 residues long. CDR1 is SNHLY, CDR2 FYNNEI, per germline. The DNA of the CDR3 is TGTGCCAGCAGTGAAGCGCAATTCGGTTTTGGACAGGGTGGAGATACGCAGTATTTT. Translation: CASSEAQFGFGQGGDTQYF.

The V gene is TRBV7-9, the J gene TRBJ2-5; 15 bases align to TRBD2. The CDR3 extends over 16 amino acids. J was trimmed by 4 bases and V by 7 bases; bases with no gene match: 7. Per the germline V gene, CDR1 is SEHNR and CDR2 is FQNEAQ (reference sequence). CDR3 sequence: CASTKGGLAGGETQYF. The DNA for the CDR3 is TGTGCCAGCACGAAAGGGGGACTAGCGGGAGGAGAGACCCAGTACTTC.

J is TRBJ1-5 and V is TRBV19; 9 bases fit TRBD1. Germline loops: CDR1 LNHDA, CDR2 SQIVND (reference sequence). V dropped 6 bases and J dropped 0; count of bases not matched to a gene: 9. There are 17 residues in the CDR3. The CDR3 DNA follows: TGTGCCAGTAGGGGGACAGGGAAGGGGTATAGCAATCAGCCCCAGCATTTT. It specifies CASRGTGKGYSNQPQHF.

V is TRBV4-1 and J is TRBJ2-5; maybe TRBD1 (5 bases). Germline lookup yields CDR1 MGHRA and CDR2 YSYEKL. The CDR3 is 14 amino acids. Trimming removed 1 base from V and 2 bases from J, with 8 bases in between. CDR3 sequence: CASSQGDSQETQYF. CDR3 DNA sequence: TGCGCCAGCAGCCAAGGAGACAGTCAAGAGACCCAGTACTTC.

This clone has only a few counts. This chain uses TRBV10-1 with TRBJ1-6; the D is unclear. Trimming left V 4 bases short and J 9 bases short, with 13 bases between. Germline loops: CDR1 WNHNN, CDR2 SYGVQD (reference sequence). CDR3 length: 14 residues. The CDR3 bases are TGCGCCAGCAGTGCATCGGGTATTGGTTCACCCCTCCACTTT. It codes for CASSASGIGSPLHF.

The chain carries TRBV6-5 and TRBJ1-6, with 10 bases fitting TRBD1. Germline V gene lookup returns CDR1 MNHEY and CDR2 SVGAGI. Germline trimming cut 6 bases from V and 7 bases from J; bases unmatched to any gene: 6. The CDR3 totals 15 residues. CDR3 residues: CASRGQGIRNSPLHF. The CDR3 region has the DNA TGTGCCAGCAGGGGACAGGGGATTCGGAATTCACCCCTCCACTTT.

V and J are TRBV4-1 and TRBJ1-1; D gene ambiguous. This CDR3 is 14 amino acids long. V was shortened by 4 bases and J by 1 base, with 10 bases between the two germline ends. The germline gives CDR1 MGHRA, CDR2 YSYEKL. The CDR3 sequence: CASSLPRGNTEAFF. The CDR3 bases are TGCGCCAGCAGCCTCCCCCGCGGGAACACTGAAGCTTTCTTT.

V is TRBV5-1 and J is TRBJ1-1; the match to TRBD1 covers 7 bases. After removal of 4 bases from V and 7 bases from J, the junction contained 13 bases not matched to a gene. From germline, CDR1 is SGHRS and CDR2 YFSETQ. This CDR3 region has 15 residues. The CDR3: CASSPNTGTVREAFF. As DNA, the CDR3 is TGCGCCAGCAGCCCAAACACCGGGACAGTCCGTGAAGCTTTCTTT.

J is TRBJ1-4 and V is TRBV10-3; TRBD1 aligns across 7 bases. Germline V gives CDR1 ENHRY, CDR2 SYGVKD. V was clipped by 4 bases and J by 5 bases; unmatched bases: 4. The CDR3 runs 14 residues. The DNA of the CDR3 is TGTGCCATCAGTGGGGACAGTGCAAATGAAAAACTGTTTTTT. This sequence encodes CAISGDSANEKLFF.

This sequence joins TRBV25-1 and TRBJ2-2; 10 bases match TRBD1. The trim removed 4 bases at V and 3 bases at J, leaving 2 bases unmatched. The CDR3 runs to 15 residues. Germline CDR1 MGHDK, CDR2 SYGVNS. CDR3 sequence: CASSGDRGYTGELFF. The CDR3 DNA is TGTGCCAGCAGTGGGGACAGGGGATACACCGGGGAGCTGTTTTTT.